A single sample gave rise to the 22 T cell receptor beta chains below, sequenced in a study of blood T cells in healthy people across ages. Primed by a sample-barcoded 5' primer and a J-beta primer mix, a second PCR proceeded for about 6 to 11 cycles. TCRdb redid the calling of the 5' RACE reads with MiXCR, one entry per CDR3 protein. The sample contains roughly 2 million distinct CDR3 sequences, roughly 50% of which appear only once. The source material was blood. The receptors here all came from a middle-aged woman in good health.

The chain uses TRBV15 and TRBJ1-1; D call uncertain. Germline V gene sequence: CDR1 LNHNV, CDR2 YYDKDF (reference sequence). The CDR3 length is 14 residues. V was pared by 5 bases and J by 1 base, with 11 bases between. In DNA, the CDR3 is TGTGCCACCAGCGTAAGGAGAGAGAACACTGAAGCTTTCTTT. This translates into CATSVRRENTEAFF.

This clonotype has a handful of counts. This sequence joins TRBV3-1 and TRBJ2-5, with D hard to call. CDR3 length: 16 amino acids. Germline CDR1 reads LGHDT; CDR2 reads YNNKEL (reference sequence). Trimming took 3 bases from V and 5 from J, leaving 19 bases between them. Here the CDR3 reads CASSHSYGRSQETQYF. CDR3 bases: TGTGCCAGCAGCCATAGTTACGGACGGAGCCAGGAGACCCAGTACTTC.

This chain uses TRBV2 with TRBJ1-6; 7 bases agree with TRBD1. Germline V gene lookup returns CDR1 SNHLY and CDR2 FYNNEI. The CDR3 extends over 14 amino acids. J lost 13 bases, V lost 0 bases, and 6 bases had no gene match. The CDR3 bases are TGTGCCAGCAGTGAAGCGGTCACAGGGGCCCCCCTCCACTTT. Its translation is CASSEAVTGAPLHF. Full variable domain (outside the CDR3, taken from reference TRBV2 and TRBJ1-6): EPEVTQTPSHQVTQMGQEVILRCVPISNHLYFYWYRQILGQKVEFLVSFYNNEISEKSEIFDDQFSVERPDGSNFTLKIRSTKLEDSAMYFCASSEAVTGAPLHFGNGTRLTVT.

The CDR3 DNA is TGCAGCGTTGCGGCAGGAAGCGGGGAGACCCAGTACTTC. Protein sequence: CSVAAGSGETQYF. The chain uses TRBV29-1 and TRBJ2-5; the D gene is possibly TRBD2 (6 bases). CDR1 is SQVTM, CDR2 ANQGSEA, per germline. V was clipped by 4 bases and J by 5 bases, with 14 bases between them. The CDR3 has 13 residues.

The chain has TRBV7-2 and TRBJ2-2, with D possibly being TRBD1 (5 bases). V was trimmed by 6 bases and J by 6 bases, leaving 11 bases between them. Germline-derived CDR1 and CDR2 are SGHTA and FQGNSA. The CDR3 sequence is 13 residues long. CDR3 DNA: TGTGCCAGCAGTCGGCAGGGTGCCGGGGAGCTGTTTTTT. Its protein is CASSRQGAGELFF. The whole variable domain, remainder taken from reference TRBV7-2 and TRBJ2-2, is GAGVSQSPSNKVTEKGKDVELRCDPISGHTALYWYRQSLGQGLEFLIYFQGNSAPDKSGLPSDRFSAERTGGSVSTLTIQRTQQEDSAVYLCASSRQGAGELFFGEGSRLTVL.

The chain employs TRBV13 and TRBJ1-2; weak D call: TRBD1 (5 bases). The CDR3 runs 14 residues. The ends were cut back, 5 bases at V and 3 bases at J, with 13 bases in the middle. Germline V lookup: CDR1 PRHDT, CDR2 FYEKMQ (reference sequence). CDR3 nucleotides: TGTGCCAGCAGCACGTGGACAAAATACTATGGCTACACCTTC. Residues: CASSTWTKYYGYTF.

The V gene is TRBV4-3, the J gene TRBJ2-3; D may correspond to TRBD1 or TRBD2 (7 bases each). This CDR3 contains 16 residues. V shed 0 bases and J shed 5 bases, with 15 bases lying between them. Germline V gives CDR1 LGHNA, CDR2 YSLEER. Here the CDR3 DNA reads TGCGCCAGCAGCCAAGATTGGGCAGGGGGGGAAGATACGCAGTATTTT. Translation: CASSQDWAGGEDTQYF.

This CDR3 reads CAITSASGGYTDTQYF. CDR3 nucleotides: TGTGCCATTACTTCGGCTAGCGGGGGGTACACAGATACGCAGTATTTT. V usage is TRBV10-3 and J usage is TRBJ2-3; 11 bases agree with TRBD2. Germline V gene lookup returns CDR1 ENHRY and CDR2 SYGVKD. Trimming removed 9 bases from V and 2 bases from J; junction bases left unmatched: 10. This CDR3 has 16 amino acids.

This chain joins TRBV7-3 and TRBJ1-1; D is undetermined. The CDR3 sequence is 14 residues long. V was trimmed by 0 bases and J by 5 bases, leaving 10 bases between them. CDR1 is SGHTA and CDR2 is FQGTGA in the germline V gene. CDR3 protein: CASSLTRPETEAFF. The CDR3 nucleotides read TGTGCCAGCAGCTTAACTCGGCCAGAGACTGAAGCTTTCTTT.

This clonotype showed up just a few times. The chain employs TRBV5-4 and TRBJ2-5, with 11 bases fitting TRBD2. Germline CDR1 SGHNT, CDR2 YYREEE (reference sequence). V lost 5 bases, J lost 1 base, and 7 bases stayed unmatched. The CDR3 contains 16 residues. The CDR3 is CASSIGLAGSQETQYF. CDR3 sequence (DNA): TGTGCCAGCAGTATAGGACTAGCGGGCTCCCAAGAGACCCAGTACTTC.

This clonotype showed up just a few times. The V gene is TRBV15, the J gene TRBJ2-7, with 8 bases that match TRBD1. Germline-derived CDR1 and CDR2 are LNHNV and YYDKDF (reference sequence). The CDR3 consists of 11 residues. V lost 5 bases, J lost 10 bases, and 4 bases stayed unmatched. The CDR3 DNA follows: TGTGCCACCAGCCCAGGGGGCCTACAGTACTTC. Translation: CATSPGGLQYF. The full variable domain, rest sourced from reference TRBV15 and TRBJ2-7, is DAMVIQNPRYQVTQFGKPVTLSCSQTLNHNVMYWYQQKSSQAPKLLFHYYDKDFNNEADTPDNFQSRRPNTSFCFLDIRSPGLGDTAMYLCATSPGGLQYFGPGTRLTVT.

The CDR3 DNA reads TGTGCCACCAGTGACAAGACAGGGGGAAATGAGCAGTTCTTC. Its protein is CATSDKTGGNEQFF. This chain uses TRBV24-1 with TRBJ2-1; the match to TRBD1 covers 9 bases. Germline loops: CDR1 KGHDR, CDR2 SFDVKD. The ends lost 4 bases at V and 7 bases at J; junction bases unmatched: 4. The CDR3 is 14 residues long.

The chain employs TRBV20-1 and TRBJ2-3; a possible D gene is TRBD2 (5 bases). CDR3 length equals 13 residues. The germline V and J ends were trimmed by 5 bases and 1 base, with 10 bases remaining between them. Per the germline V gene, CDR1 is DFQATT and CDR2 is SNEGSKA (reference sequence). CDR3 in amino acids: CSASGWGTDTQYF. The CDR3 DNA follows: TGCAGTGCTTCGGGGTGGGGCACAGATACGCAGTATTTT.

The J gene is TRBJ1-5, the V gene TRBV20-1, with D perhaps TRBD1 (5 bases). Germline assignment: CDR1 DFQATT and CDR2 SNEGSKA (reference sequence). Trimming took 0 bases from V and 3 from J, leaving 15 bases between them. This CDR3 is 16 amino acids long. Here the CDR3 DNA reads TGCAGTGCTAGAGATCTCGAGGGGCCCTACAATCAGCCCCAGCATTTT. As protein: CSARDLEGPYNQPQHF.

The chain employs TRBV20-1 and TRBJ2-7; 9 nucleotides match TRBD1. The CDR3 has 15 residues. The V gene end was trimmed by 2 bases and the J gene end by 6 bases; junction bases not matched to a gene: 11. The germline V gene has CDR1 DFQATT and CDR2 SNEGSKA (reference sequence). CDR3 sequence (DNA): TGCAGTGCTAGAACCGGGACAGGGTCAGGGAGCGAGCAGTACTTC. This gives the protein CSARTGTGSGSEQYF.

This chain joins TRBV20-1 and TRBJ2-1; 9 bases match TRBD2. CDR1 DFQATT and CDR2 SNEGSKA come from the germline V gene (reference sequence). The CDR3 has 15 residues. After removal of 1 base from V and 7 bases from J, the junction contained 8 bases not matched to a gene. CDR3 nucleotide sequence: TGCAGTGCTAGAGGAGTGGCGGGGGGGCAGAATGAGCAGTTCTTC. This translates into CSARGVAGGQNEQFF.

The gene calls are TRBV5-1 and TRBJ1-6, with TRBD1 matching 7 bases. Looked up from germline, CDR1 is SGHRS and CDR2 is YFSETQ. The CDR3 has 16 residues. With 3 bases clipped from V and 6 bases from J, the junction kept 9 bases outside the gene matches. CDR3 sequence reads: CASSWNRGSGNSPLHF. In DNA form, the CDR3 reads TGCGCCAGCAGCTGGAACAGGGGATCGGGTAATTCACCCCTCCACTTT.

This clonotype appeared a few times. The gene calls are TRBV20-1 and TRBJ2-7; 7 bases are shared with TRBD2. The CDR3 sequence is 12 residues long. V lost 4 bases and J lost 7; bases outside the gene matches: 7. Germline CDR1 reads DFQATT; CDR2 reads SNEGSKA (reference sequence). In nucleotides, the CDR3 is TGCAGTGCTATGTCGGGGGGTGGAGAGCAGTACTTC. Protein sequence: CSAMSGGGEQYF.

This chain's CDR3 is CAISESPSTGGLGQPQHF. CDR3 DNA: TGTGCCATCAGTGAGTCGCCTTCGACAGGGGGCCTAGGTCAGCCCCAGCATTTT. The chain combines TRBV10-3 with TRBJ1-5; 10 nucleotides agree with TRBD1. V lost 0 bases to trimming and J lost 6 bases; unmatched junction nucleotides: 11. The CDR3 sequence is 18 residues long. Germline assignment: CDR1 ENHRY and CDR2 SYGVKD.

The rearrangement links TRBV12-3 or TRBV12-4 to TRBJ2-1, with 7 nucleotides matching TRBD2. CDR3 length: 14 amino acids. V lost 4 bases and J lost 7; bases outside the gene matches: 7. CDR3 protein: CASSWSGVRNEQFF. As DNA, the CDR3 is TGTGCCAGCAGTTGGAGCGGGGTGAGGAATGAGCAGTTCTTC.

This clonotype was recorded a few times. This rearrangement joins TRBV12-3 or TRBV12-4 to TRBJ1-5; D possibly corresponds to TRBD1 (5 bases). The CDR3 spans 13 residues. Trimming pared 4 bases from V and 4 bases from J, leaving 8 bases between. CDR3 sequence (DNA): TGTGCCAGCAGTTCCCCAGGGAATCAGCCCCAGCATTTT. Its translation is CASSSPGNQPQHF.

J is TRBJ1-2 and V is TRBV9; 9 bases map to TRBD1. Germline-derived CDR1 and CDR2 are SGDLS and YYNGEE. The J segment lost 3 bases and the V segment lost 6 bases, leaving 9 bases of the junction unmatched. This CDR3 has 15 residues. The CDR3 region is CASTHHRDRDYGYTF. The CDR3 coding sequence is TGTGCCAGCACCCACCACCGGGACAGGGACTATGGCTACACCTTC.